This T cell receptor beta chain was sequenced in a study of human versus mouse CDR3 diversity and MHC coevolution. This clone was seen a single time. Data came from immunoSEQ multiplex PCR; TCRdb stores just in-frame clones and leaves some out. Of about 60,000 clones listed, just under 95% were seen once; the top ten hold 15% to 20%. The V and J ends lost 2 bases and 5 bases, in that order; junction bases with no gene match: 5. Looked up from germline, CDR1 is MNHNS and CDR2 is SASEGT. The CDR3 has 15 amino acids. V is TRBV6-1 and J is TRBJ1-4, with 7 bases lining up with TRBD1. The source material was naive CD4+ T cells from blood. Subset given: CD45RO-negative CD62L-positive naive CD4 T cells. The sequence was obtained from a person in their sixties in good health. CDR3 nucleotide sequence: TGTGCCAGCAGTGAAAGGGGGCCTCCAAATGAAAAACTGTTTTTT. Its protein is CASSERGPPNEKLFF.